This TCR beta chain was profiled in a study of T cell changes during pregnancy in multiple sclerosis. Data came from immunoSEQ multiplex PCR; TCRdb stores just in-frame clones and leaves some out. The table has around 44,000 clones, about nine tenths seen once; the top ten hold approximately 1.2%. V trimming: 6 bases; J trimming: 3 bases; junction bases outside the gene matches: 7. The CDR3 has 16 amino acids. Germline lookup yields CDR1 SNHLY and CDR2 FYNNEI. The chain recombines TRBV2 with TRBJ2-2, with 10 positions matching TRBD2. This receptor was obtained from a female donor with multiple sclerosis, enrolled in a pregnancy study. The sequences come from CD4+ T cells from peripheral blood mononuclear cells, collected in the second trimester of pregnancy. Written as DNA, the CDR3 is TGTGCCAGCAGGCCAGGACTAGCGGCTTACACCGGGGAGCTGTTTTTT. Translation gives CASRPGLAAYTGELFF.